The 23 T cell receptor beta chains below all came from one sample that was sequenced in a study of beta chain features in type 1 diabetes. The entirety of the isolated RNA underwent reverse transcription, so expressed TCRB transcripts were sequenced. Only in-frame clones appear in the TCRdb table, and some are missing; sequencing was by immunoSEQ multiplex PCR. The sample records 240,000 or so clones, less than 35% being singletons. The material sequenced was central memory CD4+ T cells from blood. The origin of the receptors is a man aged 25 to 40 in good health.

This rearrangement joins TRBV6-6 to TRBJ1-6; 7 bases agree with TRBD1. The CDR3 sequence is 16 residues long. CDR1 and CDR2 from the germline V gene are MNHNY and SVGAGI (reference sequence). V was pared by 5 bases and J by 11 bases, with 15 bases of the junction left unmatched. CDR3 DNA sequence: TGTGCCAGCAGTACCCTTAGACAGGGTGATCCCCCACCCCTCCACTTT. This codes for CASSTLRQGDPPPLHF.

This clone was counted many times. The gene calls are TRBV10-3 and TRBJ2-3; 9 bases fit TRBD1. The CDR3 extends over 17 amino acids. Per the germline V gene, CDR1 is ENHRY and CDR2 is SYGVKD. Trimming cost V 0 bases and J 4 bases; bases outside gene matches: 8. The CDR3 region has the DNA TGTGCCATCAGTGAGTCGAAGGGACAGGGTGGCGCAGATACGCAGTATTTT. It encodes CAISESKGQGGADTQYF.

This clone was seen more than once but under ten times. The genes are TRBV14 and TRBJ2-7; 14 nucleotides agree with TRBD2. Per the germline V gene, CDR1 is SGHDN and CDR2 is FVKESK. V shed 5 bases and J 9 bases; nucleotides not matched to a gene: 3. The CDR3 contains 13 residues. The CDR3 loop is CASSRLAGGPQYF. The CDR3 nucleotides are TGTGCCAGCAGCAGACTAGCGGGGGGGCCGCAGTACTTC. The variable domain in full, completed from reference TRBV14 and TRBJ2-7, reads EAGVTQFPSHSVIEKGQTVTLRCDPISGHDNLYWYRRVMGKEIKFLLHFVKESKQDESGMPNNRFLAERTGGTYSTLKVQPAELEDSGVYFCASSRLAGGPQYFGPGTRLTVT.

The chain is built from TRBV29-1 and TRBJ2-3; 8 bases line up with TRBD1. This CDR3 comprises 13 residues. V was pared by 2 bases and J by 6 bases, with 4 bases of the junction left unmatched. Germline CDR1 reads SQVTM; CDR2 reads ANQGSEA. CDR3 in amino acids: CSVEQGAGDTQYF. Written as DNA, the CDR3 is TGCAGCGTTGAACAGGGGGCAGGGGATACGCAGTATTTT.

CDR3 sequence (DNA): TGCAGCGGAGCCGACGGGGGGCTCAATGAGCAGTTCTTC. Translation: CSGADGGLNEQFF. The chain recombines TRBV29-1 with TRBJ2-1; D possibly corresponds to TRBD2 (7 bases). CDR3 length equals 13 residues. Trimming cost V 7 bases and J 6 bases, with 16 bases left between them. Germline V CDR1 and CDR2: SQVTM, ANQGSEA.

This clone was counted between two and nine times. J is TRBJ2-5 and V is TRBV30; D not resolved. The J call may be in error: the DNA end matches TRBJ2-7 better. The CDR3 has 12 residues. Per the germline V gene, CDR1 is GTSNPN and CDR2 is SVGIG (reference sequence). The CDR3 loop reads CAWSVLRYEQYF. DNA of the CDR3: TGTGCCTGGAGTGTACTCCGCTACGAGCAGTACTTC.

This clone was detected only a few times. CDR3 bases: TGTGCCACCCGATCGGGTCAAACCTCCTACGAGCAGTACTTC. Its translation: CATRSGQTSYEQYF. J is TRBJ2-7 and V is TRBV10-3; no clear D gene. Looked up from germline, CDR1 is ENHRY and CDR2 is SYGVKD. Deletions cut 10 bases from V and 0 bases from J, with 16 bases between. The CDR3 consists of 14 residues.

This clone was detected only a few times. The CDR3 nucleotides are TGTGCCAGCAGTATGAGAGACCAGCCCCAGCATTTT. Translating gives CASSMRDQPQHF. The chain joins TRBV7-2 to TRBJ1-5; D gene unclear. CDR1 SGHTA and CDR2 FQGNSA come from the germline V gene. This CDR3 region has 12 residues. Deletions cut 6 bases from V and 7 bases from J, with 10 bases between.

The CDR3 DNA reads as TGTGCCAGCTCACCACGGGCGCGGGAGAGAGATACGCAGTATTTT. Its translation is CASSPRARERDTQYF. The chain links TRBV18 to TRBJ2-3; 7 bases align to TRBD2. Trimming cost V 1 base and J 5 bases; bases outside gene matches: 6. Germline lookup yields CDR1 KGHSH and CDR2 LQKENI. The CDR3 has 15 amino acids.

This clone was seen a handful of times. The sample has other DNA sequences that encode this CDR3 too. The chain links TRBV30 to TRBJ2-5; D ambiguous. The CDR3 has 11 amino acids. CDR1 is GTSNPN, CDR2 SVGIG, per germline (reference sequence). The V end was cut by 3 bases, the J end by 5 bases, with 7 bases between. CDR3 protein: CAWRLRETQYF. The CDR3, as DNA: TGTGCCTGGAGGCTACGCGAGACCCAGTACTTC.

This chain connects TRBV19 to TRBJ1-5, with D possibly being TRBD1 (6 bases). In germline, CDR1 is LNHDA, CDR2 SQIVND (reference sequence). V was pared by 8 bases and J by 7 bases, with 15 bases between. The CDR3 is 13 amino acids. The CDR3, as DNA: TGTGCCAGTGAGAGCAGGGGACGCCAGCCCCAGCATTTT. Its protein product is CASESRGRQPQHF.

This clone was counted between two and nine times. The rearrangement joins TRBV2 to TRBJ2-1; 7 bases are a match to TRBD2. V trimming: 5 bases; J trimming: 7 bases; junction bases outside the gene matches: 11. The CDR3 spans 15 residues. Germline V gene lookup returns CDR1 SNHLY and CDR2 FYNNEI. CDR3 bases: TGTGCCAGCAGTTCTGCGGGACTATTCGGGAATGAGCAGTTCTTC. It codes for CASSSAGLFGNEQFF.

This clone was observed a handful of times. This sequence joins TRBV6-1 and TRBJ2-7; D is uncertain. The CDR3 totals 13 residues. V lost 0 bases to trimming and J lost 3 bases, with 6 bases between them. From germline, CDR1 is MNHNS and CDR2 SASEGT. CDR3 region: CASSEASGYEQYF. The CDR3 region has the DNA TGTGCCAGCAGTGAAGCTTCCGGCTACGAGCAGTACTTC.

V gene TRBV19 combines with J gene TRBJ1-1; 7 bases are shared with TRBD1. J was trimmed by 1 base and V by 1 base; bases with no gene match: 0. CDR1 is LNHDA and CDR2 is SQIVND in the germline V gene (reference sequence). The CDR3 totals 14 residues. The CDR3 sequence: CASSIGQGNTEAFF. The DNA of the CDR3 is TGTGCCAGTAGTATAGGACAGGGGAACACTGAAGCTTTCTTT.

The chain joins TRBV6-6 to TRBJ2-2; D not resolved. Germline CDR1 MNHNY, CDR2 SVGAGI (reference sequence). V gave up 2 bases and J gave up 6 bases, with 10 bases separating them. There are 14 residues in the CDR3. The DNA of the CDR3 is TGTGCCAGCAGTTACAAAGGGTTGCCCGGGGAGCTGTTTTTT. Translated: CASSYKGLPGELFF.

Written as DNA, the CDR3 is TGTGCCATCGGACTAGCGGACTCCTACGAGCAGTACTTC. Residues: CAIGLADSYEQYF. The chain recombines TRBV10-3 with TRBJ2-7; 10 nucleotides agree with TRBD2. Germline V gene sequence: CDR1 ENHRY, CDR2 SYGVKD. V was clipped by 8 bases and J by 0 bases; unmatched bases: 1. CDR3 length equals 13 residues.

The CDR3 DNA reads TGTGCCAGCACCTCCACTGGAAGGTTCCCAGATACGCAGTATTTT. Encoded protein: CASTSTGRFPDTQYF. The gene calls are TRBV25-1 and TRBJ2-3; D uncertain. Germline assignment: CDR1 MGHDK and CDR2 SYGVNS. Trimming stripped 7 bases from V and 4 bases from J, with 18 bases between. This CDR3 has 15 residues. The full variable domain, its missing parts supplied by reference TRBV25-1 and TRBJ2-3, is EADIYQTPRYLVIGTGKKITLECSQTMGHDKMYWYQQDPGMELHLIHYSYGVNSTEKGDLSSESTVSRIRTEHFPLTLESARPSHTSQYLCASTSTGRFPDTQYFGPGTRLTVL.

The rearrangement links TRBV29-1 to TRBJ2-7, with a weak D call TRBD1 (5 bases). Trimming pared 7 bases from V and 0 bases from J, leaving 13 bases between. The germline gives CDR1 SQVTM, CDR2 ANQGSEA. The CDR3 spans 13 residues. CDR3 nucleotides: TGCAGCGGTCTGACAGAGACCTCCTACGAGCAGTACTTC. Translated: CSGLTETSYEQYF.

This rearrangement joins TRBV9 to TRBJ2-2; 8 bases map to TRBD2. The CDR3 consists of 15 residues. J gave up 4 bases and V 3 bases, and 5 bases lay outside the gene matches. Per the germline V gene, CDR1 is SGDLS and CDR2 is YYNGEE. In DNA form, the CDR3 reads TGTGCCAGCAGCGGAGCGGGAGAGGTCACCGGGGAGCTGTTTTTT. Its protein product is CASSGAGEVTGELFF.

The rearrangement joins TRBV7-2 to TRBJ1-2, with D hard to call. Deletions cut 6 bases from V and 6 bases from J, with 17 bases between. From germline, CDR1 is SGHTA and CDR2 FQGNSA. The CDR3 is 14 amino acids. The CDR3 DNA reads as TGTGCCAGCAGTCTATGGCAAGGCGGTGATGGCTACACCTTC. Its translation: CASSLWQGGDGYTF.

This clone was seen more than once but under ten times. The chain employs TRBV25-1 and TRBJ1-4; maybe TRBD1 (5 bases). The V end was cut by 6 bases, the J end by 0 bases, with 14 bases between. The CDR3 covers 16 residues. The germline V gene encodes CDR1 MGHDK and CDR2 SYGVNS. The CDR3 is CASSLAGVATNEKLFF. The CDR3 nucleotides read TGTGCCAGCAGCTTGGCGGGGGTAGCAACTAATGAAAAACTGTTTTTT.

The rearrangement uses TRBV10-3 and TRBJ2-1; 12 bases align to TRBD2. Germline lookup yields CDR1 ENHRY and CDR2 SYGVKD. J was trimmed by 6 bases and V by 3 bases; bases with no gene match: 12. The CDR3 sequence is 18 residues long. In DNA form, the CDR3 reads TGTGCCATCAGTGATGCCAGACTAGCGGGAGTTCTCGCCAATGAGCAGTTCTTC. This gives the protein CAISDARLAGVLANEQFF.

V and J are TRBV7-2 and TRBJ1-2; a weak D match, TRBD1 (5 bases). CDR3 length: 13 residues. CDR1 and CDR2 from the germline V gene are SGHTA and FQGNSA. Deletions cut 5 bases from V and 2 bases from J, with 9 bases between. CDR3 bases: TGTGCCAGCAGCGATGACAGAAACTATGGCTACACCTTC. Protein sequence: CASSDDRNYGYTF.